Detailed here is one T cell receptor (beta chain). Profiling relied on immunoSEQ multiplex PCR, and the TCRdb table lists in-frame clones only, not all of them. The table lists 100,000 to 150,000 clones, 91% of them singletons. The CDR3 sequence is 13 residues long. Trimming removed 6 bases from V and 5 bases from J, with 13 bases in between. Germline V gives CDR1 SNHLY, CDR2 FYNNEI. The source of the sample is a study of control samples from healthy donors and cancer patients. The sequenced sample was blood. The chain carries TRBV2 and TRBJ2-5, with D maybe TRBD2 (6 bases). The sequence was obtained from a man between 18 and 29 years old in good health. CDR3 DNA sequence: TGTGCCAGCAGGCCAGGGAGGAGGGAGACCCAGTACTTC. This sequence encodes CASRPGRRETQYF.